The T cell receptor (beta chain) described here comes from a study of control samples from healthy donors and cancer patients. The V gene lost 9 bases and the J gene lost 3 bases, with 14 bases spanning the gap. Germline CDR1 reads KGHDR; CDR2 reads SFDVKD. The CDR3 sequence is 14 residues long. Produced via immunoSEQ multiplex PCR; TCRdb's table is partial and in-frame only. The data contain about 92,000 clones, roughly four fifths of them singletons. This clonotype was sampled from a woman aged 55-70 years in good health. The chain links TRBV24-1 to TRBJ2-4; D is perhaps TRBD2 (5 bases). The source material was blood. CDR3 sequence: CATPVKGDKNIQYF. The CDR3 DNA reads TGTGCCACCCCTGTAAAGGGAGACAAAAACATTCAGTACTTC.